This is a list of T cell receptor beta chains from one sample in a study of cytomegalovirus exposure and HLA in healthy donors. Only in-frame clones appear in the TCRdb table, and some are missing; sequencing was by immunoSEQ multiplex PCR. The sample includes 100,000 to 150,000 clones, approximately 80% seen only once; the top ten take less than 3.5%. Sequenced material: PBMCs. Receptors were obtained from a man aged 50 to 59 in good health and CMV-seronegative. CDR3s include the opening cysteine and the closing phenylalanine or tryptophan. The D gene is left open where the match is weak. The size entry is marked missing in some rows and otherwise reads once, few, many or a size class.

D gene	clone size	V gene	CDR3 length	J gene	CDR3 protein	CDR3 DNA
TRBD1	.	TRBV7-9	17	TRBJ1-2	CASSARTMDRDNYGYTF	TGTGCCAGCAGCGCCAGAACCATGGACAGGGATAACTATGGCTACACCTTC
TRBD2	.	TRBV25-1	16	TRBJ2-3	CASSGGPSGGTDTQYF	TGTGCCAGCAGTGGGGGACCCAGCGGGGGCACAGATACGCAGTATTTT
TRBD1	.	TRBV19	15	TRBJ1-5	CASSGGQGGNQPQHF	TGTGCCAGTAGTGGGGGACAGGGGGGAAATCAGCCCCAGCATTTT
TRBD1	few	TRBV4-1	14	TRBJ2-7	CASSHDRGSYEQYF	TGCGCCAGCAGCCACGACAGGGGGTCCTACGAGCAGTACTTC
.	.	TRBV7-9	15	TRBJ1-6	CASSLDRVVNSPLHF	TGTGCCAGCAGCTTAGACAGGGTGGTTAATTCACCCCTCCACTTT
.	.	TRBV5-4	14	TRBJ2-3	CASSLGLGADTQYF	TGTGCCAGCAGCTTGGGTCTAGGCGCAGATACGCAGTATTTT
TRBD1	.	TRBV23-1	16	TRBJ2-1	CASSFPDRGLDYEQFF	TGCGCCAGCAGTTTCCCGGACAGGGGGCTCGATTATGAGCAGTTCTTC
TRBD1	once	TRBV13	16	TRBJ1-1	CASSLRGQGVGTEAFF	TGTGCCAGCAGCTTAAGGGGACAGGGAGTAGGGACTGAAGCTTTCTTT
TRBD1	.	TRBV5-1	20	TRBJ1-4	CASSLTGRDRGLEGDEKLFF	TGCGCCAGCAGCTTGACGGGCCGGGACAGGGGGCTTGAGGGGGATGAAAAACTGTTTTTT
TRBD2	.	TRBV2	18	TRBJ2-2	CASRRTSGGAANTGELFF	TGTGCCAGCAGGCGGACTAGCGGGGGGGCTGCGAACACCGGGGAGCTGTTTTTT
TRBD1	.	TRBV19	15	TRBJ2-7	CASSTRQGGAYEQYF	TGTGCCAGTAGTACGCGACAGGGGGGAGCCTACGAGCAGTACTTC
.	.	TRBV7-8	16	TRBJ2-5	CASNPKGGGIQETQYF	TGTGCCAGCAACCCTAAGGGAGGGGGGATACAAGAGACCCAGTACTTC
.	.	TRBV6-5	13	TRBJ1-1	CASRNYGDTEAFF	TGTGCCAGCAGAAACTACGGGGACACTGAAGCTTTCTTT
TRBD1	.	TRBV27	13	TRBJ2-7	CASMGQGSYEQYF	TGTGCCAGCATGGGACAGGGGTCCTACGAGCAGTACTTC
.	.	TRBV2	14	TRBJ1-1	CASSEPMGGAEAFF	TGTGCCAGCAGTGAACCGATGGGGGGTGCTGAAGCTTTCTTT
.	.	TRBV27	15	TRBJ2-3	CASSFQVRDTDTQYF	TGTGCCAGCAGTTTTCAGGTTCGAGACACAGATACGCAGTATTTT
TRBD2	.	TRBV4-1	15	TRBJ2-1	CASSRVGTSDREQFF	TGCGCCAGCAGCCGGGTGGGAACTAGCGATCGTGAGCAGTTCTTC
TRBD2	.	TRBV7-2	15	TRBJ2-7	CASRQGWGGIYEQYF	TGTGCCAGCAGGCAAGGCTGGGGGGGGATTTACGAGCAGTACTTC
.	.	TRBV2	12	TRBJ2-5	CAGGSHQETQYF	TGTGCCGGAGGATCCCATCAAGAGACCCAGTACTTC
.	.	TRBV6-1	14	TRBJ1-1	CASSLMTGNTEAFF	TGTGCCAGCAGTCTTATGACAGGGAACACTGAAGCTTTCTTT
.	once	TRBV5-1	17	TRBJ1-1	CASSYGLQKRNNAEAFF	TGCGCCAGCAGTTATGGACTCCAAAAAAGGAATAACGCTGAAGCTTTCTTT
.	.	TRBV5-1	16	TRBJ1-1	CASSVSAQQGNTEAFF	TGCGCCAGCAGCGTTTCTGCCCAACAGGGAAACACTGAAGCTTTCTTT
TRBD1	once	TRBV7-6	14	TRBJ1-4	CASSPRDRVGKLFF	TGTGCCAGCAGCCCCCGGGACAGGGTGGGAAAACTGTTTTTT
TRBD2	.	TRBV6-6	15	TRBJ2-3	CASSRTSGVADTQYF	TGTGCCAGCAGCAGGACTAGCGGGGTCGCAGATACGCAGTATTTT
.	.	TRBV7-9	14	TRBJ1-1	CASSEWDLNTEAFF	TGTGCCAGCAGCGAGTGGGACTTGAACACTGAAGCTTTCTTT
.	.	TRBV7-3	14	TRBJ1-1	CASSLQGSGSEAFF	TGTGCCAGCAGCTTACAGGGGAGCGGAAGTGAAGCTTTCTTT
.	.	TRBV4-3	17	TRBJ2-1	CASSQVYRRSSYNEQFF	TGCGCCAGCAGCCAAGTTTACCGGAGAAGCTCCTACAATGAGCAGTTCTTC
TRBD1	once	TRBV30	16	TRBJ2-3	CAWRTGRGSRTDTQYF	TGTGCCTGGAGAACTGGCAGGGGGTCTCGCACAGATACGCAGTATTTT
.	once	TRBV7-6	14	TRBJ2-7	CASSSLAGNYEQYF	TGTGCCAGCAGCTCCCTCGCGGGGAACTACGAGCAGTACTTC
.	.	TRBV7-8	17	TRBJ1-3	CASSTYRFPVAGNTIYF	TGTGCCAGCAGCACATACAGGTTCCCGGTTGCTGGAAACACCATATATTTT
TRBD1	.	TRBV4-1	15	TRBJ1-1	CASSQGQGPNTEAFF	TGCGCCAGCAGCCAAGGACAGGGACCGAACACTGAAGCTTTCTTT
.	.	TRBV7-6	16	TRBJ2-3	CASSLAGGGGTDTQYF	TGTGCCAGCAGCTTAGCGGGCGGGGGCGGCACAGATACGCAGTATTTT
TRBD2	.	TRBV5-1	15	TRBJ2-5	CASSVLAGVGETQYF	TGCGCCAGCAGCGTACTAGCGGGGGTAGGAGAGACCCAGTACTTC
TRBD1	.	TRBV30	13	TRBJ1-2	CAWSPTGGYGYTF	TGTGCCTGGAGTCCTACAGGGGGCTATGGCTACACCTTC
TRBD1	.	TRBV2	14	TRBJ1-5	CASSGGQDNQPQHF	TGTGCCAGCAGTGGGGGACAGGACAATCAGCCCCAGCATTTT
.	.	TRBV9	13	TRBJ2-7	CASSVGTEYEQYF	TGTGCCAGCAGCGTTGGGACTGAATACGAGCAGTACTTC
TRBD1	.	TRBV5-1	12	TRBJ2-7	CASSSDRDEQYF	TGCGCCAGCAGCTCGGACAGGGACGAGCAGTACTTC
.	.	TRBV29-1	13	TRBJ1-4	CSVAKQAGEKLFF	TGCAGCGTTGCTAAGCAGGCCGGTGAAAAACTGTTTTTT
.	.	TRBV23-1	14	TRBJ1-4	CASSQPGVTEKLFF	TGCGCCAGCAGTCAACCAGGGGTTACTGAAAAACTGTTTTTT
TRBD2	.	TRBV19	16	TRBJ2-1	CASSPLAGGPDTEQFF	TGTGCCAGTAGTCCACTAGCGGGGGGGCCCGACACTGAGCAGTTCTTC
TRBD1	.	TRBV7-6	14	TRBJ1-6	CASSLGSRGQPLHF	TGTGCCAGCAGCTTAGGCTCCCGGGGACAGCCCCTCCACTTT
.	.	TRBV27	13	TRBJ2-1	CASSLGFYNEQFF	TGTGCCAGCAGTTTAGGCTTTTACAATGAGCAGTTCTTC
TRBD1	.	TRBV7-2	14	TRBJ1-5	CASSLRQGDQPQHF	TGTGCCAGCAGCTTACGTCAGGGGGATCAGCCCCAGCATTTT
.	few	TRBV19	15	TRBJ1-2	CASSIGQGADYGYTF	TGTGCCAGTAGTATAGGACAAGGGGCAGACTATGGCTACACCTTC
TRBD1	once	TRBV28	18	TRBJ1-1	CASSLRGQGWGMNTEAFF	TGTGCCAGCAGTTTACGGGGACAGGGTTGGGGCATGAACACTGAAGCTTTCTTT
TRBD1	.	TRBV6-1	14	TRBJ2-1	CASRRDRSYNEQFF	TGTGCCAGCAGGAGGGACAGGAGCTACAATGAGCAGTTCTTC
.	once	TRBV2	14	TRBJ1-6	CASSQGGGRSPLHF	TGTGCCAGCAGTCAAGGGGGGGGACGTTCACCCCTCCACTTT
.	few	TRBV7-9	12	TRBJ1-1	CASSLDDIRAFF	TGTGCCAGCAGCTTAGATGATATTCGGGCTTTCTTT
TRBD2	.	TRBV5-1	11	TRBJ2-7	CASSSGLAQYF	TGCGCCAGCAGCTCAGGACTAGCGCAGTACTTC
.	.	TRBV7-9	13	TRBJ1-5	CASSLALNQPQHF	TGTGCCAGCAGCTTAGCCCTCAATCAGCCCCAGCATTTT
.	.	TRBV5-1	15	TRBJ2-1	CASSYTDSSYNEQFF	TGCGCCAGCAGCTATACAGATAGCTCCTACAATGAGCAGTTCTTC
.	few	TRBV15	15	TRBJ1-1	CATSRDVGRGTEAFF	TGTGCCACCAGCAGAGATGTGGGGCGAGGCACTGAAGCTTTCTTT